Described below is a single T cell receptor beta chain sequence and its context. What it binds is not known. The entry originates in a study of response to subunit inactivated influenza vaccine. Points from the study as a whole: Authors suggested each seasonal influenza vaccination recruits few new T cells.

The CDR3 extends over 15 amino acids. Germline CDR1 is LGHNA and CDR2 is YSLEER. Trimming left V 0 bases short and J 5 bases short, with 13 bases between. TCRdb reprocessed the RT-PCR reads via MiXCR and lists one record per CDR3 protein. The sample includes fewer than 650,000 distinct CDR3 sequences, under 15% of them seen just once. The J gene is TRBJ2-5, the V gene TRBV4-3, with D unresolved. This sequence originates from a man in his fifties or sixties who received an inactivated influenza vaccine. The source material was PBMCs from blood, sampled more than 35 days after vaccination. The CDR3 reads CASSQEAQPGETQYF. The CDR3 DNA reads TGCGCCAGCAGCCAAGAAGCACAGCCCGGGGAGACCCAGTACTTC.